This is a list of T cell receptor beta chains from one sample in a study of T cell responses to AZD1222 COVID-19 vaccine. Using immunoSEQ multiplex PCR, the repertoire was profiled, and TCRdb retains in-frame clones only, with some absent. The data contain about 93,000 clones, roughly 86% of them seen just once; the ten biggest clones take up roughly 2.8%. The specimen was peripheral blood, collected on day 0 of MenACWY control vaccination. These receptors originate from an adult in good health. Each CDR3 is given with its conserved first and last residue. The order of the fields is V gene, J gene, clone size, CDR3 protein. Clone size is shown for a subset of rows, as once, few, many or a class of expanded clone.

v_gene: TRBV27
j_gene: TRBJ2-3
abundance: few
CDR3aa: CASYRSGSGAYPDTQYF

v_gene: TRBV19
j_gene: TRBJ1-1
abundance: NA
CDR3aa: CASSPTGRYTEAFF

v_gene: TRBV5-5
j_gene: TRBJ1-5
abundance: NA
CDR3aa: CASSFLPQGTRGQPQHF

v_gene: TRBV9
j_gene: TRBJ1-1
abundance: NA
CDR3aa: CASSVVLGGIDTEAFF

v_gene: TRBV19
j_gene: TRBJ1-2
abundance: NA
CDR3aa: CASSIVARGWYGYTF

v_gene: TRBV11-3
j_gene: TRBJ2-2
abundance: NA
CDR3aa: CASSGGSLSGELFF

v_gene: TRBV7-9
j_gene: TRBJ2-5
abundance: once
CDR3aa: CASTPWGGQYF

v_gene: TRBV12-3/TRBV12-4
j_gene: TRBJ1-5
abundance: NA
CDR3aa: CASNPRGPQPQHF

v_gene: TRBV3-1/TRBV3-2
j_gene: TRBJ2-3
abundance: NA
CDR3aa: CASSQVEGPRNTQYF

v_gene: TRBV13
j_gene: TRBJ1-2
abundance: once
CDR3aa: CASSEETGGDYGYTF

v_gene: TRBV18
j_gene: TRBJ2-7
abundance: NA
CDR3aa: CASGKDSSYEQYF

v_gene: TRBV29-1
j_gene: TRBJ1-3
abundance: few
CDR3aa: CSVAFGTGSGNTIYF

v_gene: TRBV6-4
j_gene: TRBJ1-5
abundance: NA
CDR3aa: CASSLNSNQPQHF

v_gene: TRBV9
j_gene: TRBJ1-2
abundance: NA
CDR3aa: CASSPGQLRNGYTF

v_gene: TRBV7-9
j_gene: TRBJ1-1
abundance: few
CDR3aa: CASSFQGTGTEAFF

v_gene: TRBV30
j_gene: TRBJ2-3
abundance: NA
CDR3aa: CAWTGADTQYF

v_gene: TRBV5-1
j_gene: TRBJ1-6
abundance: NA
CDR3aa: CASSSGQGAVSPLHF

v_gene: TRBV6-5
j_gene: TRBJ1-4
abundance: NA
CDR3aa: CASSYGSRPGEKLFF

v_gene: TRBV27
j_gene: TRBJ2-7
abundance: NA
CDR3aa: CASSLSSGYHYEQYF

v_gene: TRBV12-5
j_gene: TRBJ1-5
abundance: NA
CDR3aa: CASGFWDRGFWNQPQHF

v_gene: TRBV28
j_gene: TRBJ1-2
abundance: NA
CDR3aa: CASLGGGADYGYTF

v_gene: TRBV11-3
j_gene: TRBJ2-2
abundance: NA
CDR3aa: CASSPRRGGPATGELFF

v_gene: TRBV11-1
j_gene: TRBJ1-1
abundance: NA
CDR3aa: CASSLDGSPEAFF

v_gene: TRBV19
j_gene: TRBJ1-2
abundance: NA
CDR3aa: CARTDRQNNYGYTF

v_gene: TRBV7-2
j_gene: TRBJ1-5
abundance: NA
CDR3aa: CASSLGGRSVHQPQHF

v_gene: TRBV14
j_gene: TRBJ2-1
abundance: once
CDR3aa: CASSSQGGQVNEQFF

v_gene: TRBV7-2
j_gene: TRBJ1-2
abundance: NA
CDR3aa: CASSSGQGDYGYTF

v_gene: TRBV11-3
j_gene: TRBJ2-1
abundance: NA
CDR3aa: CASSLVRGRDEQFF

v_gene: TRBV7-3
j_gene: TRBJ1-6
abundance: NA
CDR3aa: CASTPRSDSSYNSPLHF

v_gene: TRBV10-3
j_gene: TRBJ1-2
abundance: NA
CDR3aa: CAISIRRGQHYGYTF

v_gene: TRBV11-3
j_gene: TRBJ1-1
abundance: NA
CDR3aa: CASSPEQGVAFF

v_gene: TRBV3-1/TRBV3-2
j_gene: TRBJ1-3
abundance: NA
CDR3aa: CASGSEAGGLDTIYF

v_gene: TRBV15
j_gene: TRBJ1-5
abundance: NA
CDR3aa: CATSGDRSNQPQHF

v_gene: TRBV10-1
j_gene: TRBJ2-7
abundance: NA
CDR3aa: CASSPGPGIYEQYF

v_gene: TRBV3-1/TRBV3-2
j_gene: TRBJ1-4
abundance: NA
CDR3aa: CASSQGRSPATNEKLFF

v_gene: TRBV11-2
j_gene: TRBJ2-1
abundance: few
CDR3aa: CASSLEPSYNEQFF

v_gene: TRBV19
j_gene: TRBJ2-3
abundance: NA
CDR3aa: CASKVGPTDTQYF

v_gene: TRBV7-2
j_gene: TRBJ1-2
abundance: once
CDR3aa: CASSLEGRGHGYTF

v_gene: TRBV28
j_gene: TRBJ1-2
abundance: NA
CDR3aa: CASSLGGLTGGYTF

v_gene: TRBV10-3
j_gene: TRBJ2-1
abundance: NA
CDR3aa: CAISESLAGGVQPREQFF

v_gene: TRBV10-3
j_gene: TRBJ1-2
abundance: once
CDR3aa: CAISDWTGNYGYTF

v_gene: TRBV6-5
j_gene: TRBJ1-1
abundance: NA
CDR3aa: CASRGTVNTEAFF

v_gene: TRBV19
j_gene: TRBJ2-2
abundance: NA
CDR3aa: CASSTGGGGELFF

v_gene: TRBV29-1
j_gene: TRBJ1-2
abundance: once
CDR3aa: CSVGGSDGYTF

v_gene: TRBV11-2
j_gene: TRBJ2-5
abundance: NA
CDR3aa: CASSLVGRETQYF

v_gene: TRBV12-2
j_gene: TRBJ1-1
abundance: NA
CDR3aa: CASRLGGWGPGTEAFF

v_gene: TRBV11-3
j_gene: TRBJ2-3
abundance: NA
CDR3aa: CASSPSGGPADTQYF

v_gene: TRBV29-1
j_gene: TRBJ1-3
abundance: NA
CDR3aa: CSVTGLSGNTIYF